This TCR beta chain was identified in a study of OX40 agonist ivuxolimab in advanced cancers. Study-wide context: It was ivuxolimab, an agonistic anti-OX40 (CD134) antibody, that patients were treated with.

The V end was cut by 6 bases, the J end by 0 bases, with 12 bases between. The CDR3 sequence is 16 residues long. Germline V gives CDR1 SNHLY, CDR2 FYNNEI. Sampled blood was obtained at baseline, cycle 4 day 1, and cycle 7 day 1. Notes on the study in general: Partial responders at 0.1-3.0 mg/kg had among the lowest clonal expansion.

TCRdb's copy holds only in-frame clones and misses some; the assay was immunoSEQ multiplex PCR. The sample shows about 85,000 clones, about 86% of them seen only once. By sample fraction, this clone is medium-sized. Its antigen is still unknown. This specimen was CD4+ or CD8+ T cells sorted from blood, taken in a trial of the OX40 agonist ivuxolimab. The J gene is TRBJ2-6, the V gene TRBV2; D is tentatively TRBD1 or TRBD2 (6 bases each). The TCR sequence derives from an adult with an advanced solid tumor such as melanoma, head and neck, liver or kidney cancer. The CDR3 bases are TGTGCCAGCAGCCTAGGGGGGCCCTCTGGGGCCAACGTCCTGACTTTC. Protein: CASSLGGPSGANVLTF.